This TCR beta chain emerged from a study of T cells in Graves' hyperthyroidism and ophthalmopathy. Study details: Peripheral blood was obtained at initial diagnosis, preceding any treatment. General study results and limits: The model predicted ophthalmopathy a median around 6.5 months before onset. Using 13 V-J features, a model discriminated ophthalmopathy from stable hyperthyroidism.

RNA transcripts yielded amplified TCR beta CDR3 regions. Primed by the HTBI set, a first-round RT-PCR was run on the TCR CDR3. Each CDR3 protein is one row after TCRdb ran MiXCR on the multiplex PCR reads. The sample contains some 600,000 distinct CDR3 sequences, roughly 13% of which appear only once. There are many counts of this clonotype. Its antigen is still unknown. Trimming stripped 6 bases from V and 4 bases from J, with 16 bases between. CDR1 is SQVTM, CDR2 ANQGSEA, per germline. The CDR3 length is 14 residues. On the basis of clinical symptoms, serum thyroxine and TRAb, thyroid ultrasound and orbital computed tomography, diagnoses were made.

The TCR comes from a woman under 40 with Graves' hyperthyroidism that later progressed to Graves' ophthalmopathy. The sample comprised blood. V and J are TRBV29-1 and TRBJ2-1; tentatively, D is TRBD2 (5 bases). DNA of the CDR3: TGCAGCGTCAAATATCCCGGGATTTACAATGAGCAGTTCTTC. Protein sequence: CSVKYPGIYNEQFF.